Listed here are 23 T cell receptor beta chains from one sample, sequenced in a study of blood T cell repertoires in COVID-19. Assay used: immunoSEQ multiplex PCR; TCRdb lists only in-frame clones, some missing. Among some 50,000 clones listed, 83% were seen once. What was sequenced was peripheral blood. Source of these receptors: an older man in a cohort sampled during active COVID-19.

V gene TRBV28 combines with J gene TRBJ2-4; TRBD2 is a possible D gene (7 bases). CDR1 is MDHEN and CDR2 is SYDVKM in the germline V gene. CDR3 size: 13 residues. Deletions cut 7 bases from V and 10 bases from J, with 17 bases between. The CDR3 here is CASTLTRGGIQYF. CDR3 DNA sequence: TGTGCCAGCACCCTTACTAGGGGGGGGATTCAGTACTTC.

This clone was found once. The V and J genes are TRBV27 and TRBJ1-1; the D is unclear. Germline CDR1 MNHEY, CDR2 SMNVEV (reference sequence). With 3 bases removed from V and 5 bases from J, the gap between germline ends came to 7 bases. This CDR3 is built from 12 residues. CDR3 region: CASSFSGTEAFF. The CDR3 coding sequence is TGTGCCAGCAGTTTTTCGGGGACTGAAGCTTTCTTT.

J is TRBJ2-1 and V is TRBV4-1; TRBD2 aligns across 14 bases. The CDR3 length is 18 residues. CDR1 is MGHRA and CDR2 is YSYEKL in the germline V gene. The trim removed 3 bases at V and 6 bases at J, leaving 10 bases unmatched. This CDR3 reads CASSQGLAGAPGGNEQFF. The CDR3 DNA sequence: TGCGCCAGCAGCCAGGGACTAGCGGGAGCCCCGGGGGGCAATGAGCAGTTCTTC.

The chain employs TRBV28 and TRBJ2-3; tentative D call: TRBD2 (5 bases). From germline, CDR1 is MDHEN and CDR2 SYDVKM. Trimming shortened V by 7 bases and J by 2 bases, and 19 bases separated the two germline ends. This CDR3 is 16 amino acids long. This CDR3 reads CASTTHGVATTDTQYF. The CDR3 DNA is TGTGCCAGCACCACTCACGGGGTGGCTACCACAGATACGCAGTATTTT.

The chain recombines TRBV2 with TRBJ2-2; TRBD1 matches at 11 bases. Trimming removed 7 bases from V and 11 bases from J; junction bases left unmatched: 12. The length of the CDR3 is 15 residues. Germline assignment: CDR1 SNHLY and CDR2 FYNNEI. The CDR3 nucleotides read TGTGCCAGCAACTACCGGGACAGGGGGTCGGAAGAGCTGTTTTTT. Amino acid sequence: CASNYRDRGSEELFF.

The genes are TRBV30 and TRBJ1-1, with 9 bases lining up with TRBD1. J was trimmed by 9 bases and V by 3 bases; bases with no gene match: 5. The germline CDR1 and CDR2 sequences are GTSNPN and SVGIG (reference sequence). The CDR3 spans 12 residues. The CDR3 sequence is CAWRPQGAQAFF. The CDR3 bases are TGTGCCTGGAGACCACAGGGGGCGCAAGCTTTCTTT.

The rearrangement joins TRBV19 to TRBJ2-7; D remains unclear. The V and J ends lost 5 bases and 2 bases respectively, with 10 bases between them. This CDR3 has 13 residues. CDR1 and CDR2 (germline): LNHDA, SQIVND (reference sequence). For the CDR3, the DNA is TGTGCCAGTAGTCCAGATATACCCTACGAGCAGTACTTC. Encoded protein: CASSPDIPYEQYF. Full variable domain (missing parts from reference TRBV19 and TRBJ2-7): DGGITQSPKYLFRKEGQNVTLSCEQNLNHDAMYWYRQDPGQGLRLIYYSQIVNDFQKGDIAEGYSVSREKKESFPLTVTSAQKNPTAFYLCASSPDIPYEQYFGPGTRLTVT.

This clone showed up just a few times. The chain is built from TRBV6-5 and TRBJ1-5; a weak D match, TRBD1 (6 bases). Trimming cost V 6 bases and J 2 bases, with 14 bases left between them. The CDR3 sequence is 15 residues long. Germline assignment: CDR1 MNHEY and CDR2 SVGAGI. In DNA form, the CDR3 reads TGTGCCAGCAGACCACAGGGTTTAGGCAATCAGCCCCAGCATTTT. It encodes CASRPQGLGNQPQHF.

The chain recombines TRBV6-4 with TRBJ2-1; 8 nucleotides agree with TRBD1. The CDR3 is made up of 17 amino acids. V dropped 6 bases and J dropped 9; count of bases not matched to a gene: 19. Germline values: CDR1 MRHNA, CDR2 SNTAGT. In DNA form, the CDR3 reads TGTGCCAGCAGCCAAGCCAGGGGGCGAGTTGGGCAAGGTGAGCAGTTCTTC. It is translated as CASSQARGRVGQGEQFF.

The chain joins TRBV24-1 to TRBJ2-2; 9 positions agree with TRBD2. The trim removed 11 bases at V and 6 bases at J, leaving 9 bases unmatched. Germline values: CDR1 KGHDR, CDR2 SFDVKD. This CDR3 contains 14 residues. The CDR3 sequence is CASRAGGNAGELFF. Here the CDR3 DNA reads TGTGCCAGCCGGGCGGGAGGGAATGCCGGGGAGCTGTTTTTT.

The V call is TRBV6-2 or TRBV6-3, the J call TRBJ2-2; 8 positions match TRBD2. CDR3 size: 16 residues. Germline CDR1 reads MNHEY; CDR2 reads SVGEGT. V shed 5 bases, J shed 1 base, and the junction held 6 bases outside the gene matches. The CDR3 DNA reads as TGTGCCAGCAGTCGCGGGACTAGTTTGAACACCGGGGAGCTGTTTTTT. Its translation is CASSRGTSLNTGELFF.

The CDR3 spells CAISGTGGDNSPLHF. CDR3 coding DNA: TGTGCCATCAGTGGGACAGGGGGCGATAATTCACCCCTCCACTTT. V and J are TRBV10-3 and TRBJ1-6; TRBD1 aligns across 11 bases. The germline V gene has CDR1 ENHRY and CDR2 SYGVKD. J gave up 5 bases and V 4 bases, and 1 base lay outside the gene matches. CDR3 size: 15 residues.

V and J are TRBV18 and TRBJ1-5; 8 bases are shared with TRBD1. After removal of 2 bases from V and 2 bases from J, the junction contained 2 bases not matched to a gene. CDR1 and CDR2 (germline): KGHSH, LQKENI. The CDR3 length is 15 residues. The CDR3 DNA follows: TGTGCCAGCTCACCAGTGACAGGGGGCAATCAGCCCCAGCATTTT. Translation gives CASSPVTGGNQPQHF. The variable domain in full, completed from reference TRBV18 and TRBJ1-5, reads NAGVMQNPRHLVRRRGQEARLRCSPMKGHSHVYWYRQLPEEGLKFMVYLQKENIIDESGMPKERFSAEFPKEGPSILRIQQVVRGDSAAYFCASSPVTGGNQPQHFGDGTRLSIL.

The gene calls are TRBV6-5 and TRBJ2-7, with D possibly matching TRBD2 (5 bases). Germline V gene lookup returns CDR1 MNHEY and CDR2 SVGAGI. The CDR3 has 15 amino acids. Trimming removed 8 bases from V and 2 bases from J, with 19 bases in between. The CDR3 loop is CASGMGSSAPYEQYF. The CDR3 region has the DNA TGTGCCAGCGGGATGGGGAGTAGCGCGCCCTACGAGCAGTACTTC.

The CDR3: CATLGQGSFGNTIYF. The CDR3 region has the DNA TGTGCCACCTTGGGACAGGGGTCATTTGGAAACACCATATATTTT. This chain uses TRBV15 with TRBJ1-3, with TRBD1 matching 10 bases. Per the germline V gene, CDR1 is LNHNV and CDR2 is YYDKDF (reference sequence). The V and J ends lost 8 bases and 3 bases, in that order; junction bases with no gene match: 7. This CDR3 is 15 amino acids long.

This clone was seen only once. The chain has TRBV11-2 and TRBJ1-5; TRBD1 matches 7 bases. Germline CDR1 is SGHAT and CDR2 is FQNNGV. V dropped 5 bases and J dropped 1; count of bases not matched to a gene: 5. The length of the CDR3 is 15 residues. The CDR3 bases are TGTGCCAGCAGCATAACAGGGGCCAGCAATCAGCCCCAGCATTTT. Its translation is CASSITGASNQPQHF.

This chain joins TRBV5-8 and TRBJ2-3; D is possibly TRBD1 (6 bases). This CDR3 spans 12 amino acids. Trimming took off 2 bases at V and 7 bases at J, with 8 bases between the two ends. Per the germline V gene, CDR1 is SGHTS and CDR2 is YDEGEE. CDR3 bases: TGTGCCAGCAGCTTCAGGGGTTATACGCAGTATTTT. As protein: CASSFRGYTQYF.

The chain has TRBV4-3 and TRBJ1-2, with 7 bases aligning to TRBD1. The CDR3 length is 15 residues. Germline V lookup: CDR1 LGHNA, CDR2 YSLEER. Unmatched junction bases numbered 9, after V lost 0 bases and J lost 8 bases. The CDR3 reads CASSQDRVRGKGYTF. The CDR3 bases are TGCGCCAGCAGCCAAGATCGGGTCAGGGGGAAAGGCTACACCTTC.

This rearrangement joins TRBV15 to TRBJ1-3; D might be TRBD1 (6 bases). The CDR3 is made up of 17 amino acids. Germline CDR1 is LNHNV and CDR2 is YYDKDF (reference sequence). Trimming left V 4 bases short and J 1 base short, with 17 bases between. As DNA, the CDR3 is TGTGCCACCAGCACCCTTACCGGCAGGGGTTCTGGAAACACCATATATTTT. Amino acids: CATSTLTGRGSGNTIYF.

This chain links TRBV9 with TRBJ1-1; D not certain. Trimming took off 3 bases at V and 5 bases at J, with 8 bases between the two ends. This CDR3 has 12 residues. Germline loops: CDR1 SGDLS, CDR2 YYNGEE. The CDR3 sequence is CASSAPGTEAFF. As DNA, the CDR3 is TGTGCCAGCAGCGCCCCGGGGACTGAAGCTTTCTTT. The full variable domain, completed using reference TRBV9 and TRBJ1-1, is DSGVTQTPKHLITATGQRVTLRCSPRSGDLSVYWYQQSLDQGLQFLIQYYNGEERAKGNILERFSAQQFPDLHSELNLSSLELGDSALYFCASSAPGTEAFFGQGTRLTVV.

J is TRBJ2-7 and V is TRBV7-3, with TRBD1 matching over 11 bases. The CDR3 loop spans 13 amino acids. Trimming cost V 3 bases and J 9 bases; bases outside gene matches: 4. Germline lookup yields CDR1 SGHTA and CDR2 FQGTGA. The DNA of the CDR3 is TGTGCCAGCAGCTTGGACAGGGGGCAATGGCAGTACTTC. It encodes CASSLDRGQWQYF.

The rearrangement uses TRBV30 and TRBJ1-6, with 8 bases fitting TRBD1. The CDR3 covers 15 residues. The germline V gene encodes CDR1 GTSNPN and CDR2 SVGIG (reference sequence). V lost 3 bases to trimming and J lost 7 bases; unmatched junction nucleotides: 8. The CDR3: CAWRHKRTGNSPLHF. As DNA, the CDR3 is TGTGCCTGGAGACATAAACGGACAGGGAATTCACCCCTCCACTTT.

The V and J genes are TRBV28 and TRBJ1-4; D perhaps matches TRBD1 (6 bases). The CDR3 length is 13 residues. Germline lookup yields CDR1 MDHEN and CDR2 SYDVKM. V shed 3 bases and J shed 8 bases, with 10 bases lying between them. For the CDR3, the DNA is TGTGCCAGCAGTTTGCCAGGGGAGGAAAAACTGTTTTTT. Translating it yields CASSLPGEEKLFF.